This T cell receptor beta chain was recorded in a study of T cell repertoires in cytomegalovirus infection (dated by TCRdb to the late 2010s). Background for the entire study: Because public TCR beta signatures pointed to carriage of CMV infection together with the matching HLA type, the HLA type of each donor mattered for the analysis. Paper-wide results and their limitations: In both this cohort and an independent cohort of 300 to 450 donors, the cumulative frequency of public TCR beta family members distinguished carriers of CMV infection plus the relevant HLA type. The ex vivo response was dominated by HLA-C-restricted CMV-specific TCR beta clonotypes, and the single most frequent clonotype in two of eight donors was supplied by these HLA-C-restricted clonotypes.

The sequencer listed for this sample is Illumina HiSeq 1500. The raw public data were reprocessed by TCRdb itself: fastp quality trimming at Q25, MiXCR clonotype calling, in-frame beta chains only. Here each entry gathers all rows of one CDR3 protein and keeps the most common genes and DNA. The sample has hundreds of thousands of distinct CDR3 sequences on record, under 40% of them singletons. Of the sample, approximately 15% falls within the top ten clones. There are a few counts of this clonotype. Its binding antigen is unknown. No quality values exist for individual bases; no much larger clone is one base distant. Between the V and J ends, shortened by 6 bases and 3 bases respectively, the junction contains 9 bases. The CDR3 measures 13 amino acids from cysteine to phenylalanine. Of the read, only the CDR3 DNA is kept; its 39 bases are in frame from base 1. Based on the germline V gene, the CDR1 and CDR2 sequences are MNHEY and SVGAGI.

This clonotype originated in a human donor in good health (CMV status not recorded). Some clones in this sample may be carry-over from other donors' samples. Recombination joined TRBV6-5 with TRBJ1-5, with a tentative D gene TRBD1 over 5 matching bases. Sequenced input: PBMCs. The CDR3 sequence is CASRKQDNQPQHF. The nucleotide sequence reads as follows: TGTGCCAGCAGGAAACAGGACAATCAGCCCCAGCATTTT.